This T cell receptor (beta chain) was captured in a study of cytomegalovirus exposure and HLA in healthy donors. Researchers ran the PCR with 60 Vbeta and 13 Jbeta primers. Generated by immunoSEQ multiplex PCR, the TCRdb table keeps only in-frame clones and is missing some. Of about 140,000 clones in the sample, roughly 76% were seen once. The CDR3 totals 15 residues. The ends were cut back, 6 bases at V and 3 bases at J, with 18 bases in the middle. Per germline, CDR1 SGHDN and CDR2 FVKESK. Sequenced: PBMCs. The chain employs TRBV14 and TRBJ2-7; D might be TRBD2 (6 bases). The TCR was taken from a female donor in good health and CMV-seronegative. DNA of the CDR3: TGTGCCAGCAGTGTATCCTCGCGGGGCCTCTACGAGCAGTACTTC. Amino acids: CASSVSSRGLYEQYF. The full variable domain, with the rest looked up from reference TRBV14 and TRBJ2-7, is EAGVTQFPSHSVIEKGQTVTLRCDPISGHDNLYWYRRVMGKEIKFLLHFVKESKQDESGMPNNRFLAERTGGTYSTLKVQPAELEDSGVYFCASSVSSRGLYEQYFGPGTRLTVT.